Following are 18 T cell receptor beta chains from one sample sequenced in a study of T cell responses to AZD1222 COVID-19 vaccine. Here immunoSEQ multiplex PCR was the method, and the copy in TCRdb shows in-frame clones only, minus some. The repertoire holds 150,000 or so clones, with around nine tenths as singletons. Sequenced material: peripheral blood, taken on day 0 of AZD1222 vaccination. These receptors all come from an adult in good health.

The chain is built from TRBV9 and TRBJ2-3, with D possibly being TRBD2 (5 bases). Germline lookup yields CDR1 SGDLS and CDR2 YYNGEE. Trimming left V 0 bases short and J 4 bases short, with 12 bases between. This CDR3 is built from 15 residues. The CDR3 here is CASSVAMSRADTQYF. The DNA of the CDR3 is TGTGCCAGCAGCGTAGCCATGTCGCGGGCAGATACGCAGTATTTT.

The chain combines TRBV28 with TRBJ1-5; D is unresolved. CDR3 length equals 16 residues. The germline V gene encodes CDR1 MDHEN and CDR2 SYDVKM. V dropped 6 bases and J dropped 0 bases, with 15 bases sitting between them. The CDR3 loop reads CASRGDAYYSNQPQHF. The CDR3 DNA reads TGTGCCAGCAGGGGAGATGCGTATTATAGCAATCAGCCCCAGCATTTT.

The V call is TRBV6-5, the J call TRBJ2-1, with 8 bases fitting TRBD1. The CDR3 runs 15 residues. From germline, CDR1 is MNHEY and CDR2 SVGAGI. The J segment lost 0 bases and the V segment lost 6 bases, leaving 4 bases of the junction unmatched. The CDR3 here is CASRRQGNSYNEQFF. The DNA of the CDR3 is TGTGCCAGCAGGCGACAGGGGAACTCCTACAATGAGCAGTTCTTC.

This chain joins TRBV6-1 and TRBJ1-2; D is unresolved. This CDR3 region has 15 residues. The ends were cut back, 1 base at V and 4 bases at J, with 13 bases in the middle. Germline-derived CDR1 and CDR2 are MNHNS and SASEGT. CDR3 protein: CASSEEGRSFYGYTF. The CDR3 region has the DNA TGTGCCAGCAGTGAAGAAGGCAGGTCCTTCTATGGCTACACCTTC.

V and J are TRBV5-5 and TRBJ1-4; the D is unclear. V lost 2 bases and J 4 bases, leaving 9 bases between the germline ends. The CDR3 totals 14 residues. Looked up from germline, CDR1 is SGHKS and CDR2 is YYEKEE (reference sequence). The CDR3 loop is CASSFRQINEKLFF. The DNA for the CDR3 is TGTGCCAGCAGCTTCCGGCAGATTAATGAAAAACTGTTTTTT.

Here the CDR3 reads CASRRGLLTEAFF. CDR3 coding DNA: TGTGCCAGCAGGAGGGGGCTTCTCACTGAAGCTTTCTTT. The chain recombines TRBV6-5 with TRBJ1-1; 7 positions agree with TRBD1. V trimming: 6 bases; J trimming: 4 bases; junction bases outside the gene matches: 5. This CDR3 comprises 13 residues. Germline assignment: CDR1 MNHEY and CDR2 SVGAGI.

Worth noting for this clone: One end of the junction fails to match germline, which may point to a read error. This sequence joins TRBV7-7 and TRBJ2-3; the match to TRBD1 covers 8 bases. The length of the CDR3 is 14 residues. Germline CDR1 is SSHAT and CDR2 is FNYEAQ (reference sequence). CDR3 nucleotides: TGTGCTAGCAGCAGCGGACAGGGCTCAGATACGCAGTATTTT. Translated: CASSSGQGSDTQYF. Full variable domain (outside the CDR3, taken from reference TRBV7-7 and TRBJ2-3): GAGVSQSPRYKVTKRGQDVTLRCDPISSHATLYWYQQALGQGPEFLTYFNYEAQPDKSGLPSDRFSAERPEGSISTLTIQRTEQRDSAMYRCASSSGQGSDTQYFGPGTRLTVL.

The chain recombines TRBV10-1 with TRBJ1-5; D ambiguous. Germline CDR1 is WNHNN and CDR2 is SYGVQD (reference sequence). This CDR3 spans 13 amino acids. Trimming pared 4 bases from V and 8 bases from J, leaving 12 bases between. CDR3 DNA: TGCGCCAGCAGTGCCCAGCGAGGGAAGCCCCAGCATTTT. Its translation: CASSAQRGKPQHF.

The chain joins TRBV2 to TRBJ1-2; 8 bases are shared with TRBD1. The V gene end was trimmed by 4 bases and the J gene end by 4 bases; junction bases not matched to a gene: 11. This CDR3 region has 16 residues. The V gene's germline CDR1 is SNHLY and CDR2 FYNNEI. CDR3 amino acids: CASSVELTGDSYGYTF. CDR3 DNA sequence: TGTGCCAGCAGTGTCGAGTTGACAGGGGATAGCTATGGCTACACCTTC.

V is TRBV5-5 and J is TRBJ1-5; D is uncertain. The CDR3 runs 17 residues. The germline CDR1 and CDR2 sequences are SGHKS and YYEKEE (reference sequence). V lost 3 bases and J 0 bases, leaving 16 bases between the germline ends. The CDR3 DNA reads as TGTGCCAGCAGCTCTATCCCGGACCCATTTAGCAATCAGCCCCAGCATTTT. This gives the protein CASSSIPDPFSNQPQHF. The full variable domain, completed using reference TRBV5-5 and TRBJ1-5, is DAGVTQSPTHLIKTRGQQVTLRCSPISGHKSVSWYQQVLGQGPQFIFQYYEKEERGRGNFPDRFSARQFPNYSSELNVNALLLGDSALYLCASSSIPDPFSNQPQHFGDGTRLSIL.

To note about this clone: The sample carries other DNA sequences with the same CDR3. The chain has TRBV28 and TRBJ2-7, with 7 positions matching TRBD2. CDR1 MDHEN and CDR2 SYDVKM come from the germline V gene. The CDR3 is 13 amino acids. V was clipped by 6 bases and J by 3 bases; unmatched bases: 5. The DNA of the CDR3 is TGTGCCAGCAGCCTGGGGGGGAACTACGAGCAGTACTTC. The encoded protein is CASSLGGNYEQYF.

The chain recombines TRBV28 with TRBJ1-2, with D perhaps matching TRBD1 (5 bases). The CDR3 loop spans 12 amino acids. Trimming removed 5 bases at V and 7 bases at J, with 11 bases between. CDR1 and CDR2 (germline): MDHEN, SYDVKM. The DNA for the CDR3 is TGTGCCAGCAGTCTGGACACCTTTGGCTACACCTTC. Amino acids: CASSLDTFGYTF.

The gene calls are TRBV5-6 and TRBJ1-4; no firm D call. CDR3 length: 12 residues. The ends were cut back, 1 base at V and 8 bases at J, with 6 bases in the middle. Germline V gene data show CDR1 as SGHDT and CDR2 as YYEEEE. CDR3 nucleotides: TGTGCCAGCAGCTTGCGACGAGAAAAACTGTTTTTT. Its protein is CASSLRREKLFF. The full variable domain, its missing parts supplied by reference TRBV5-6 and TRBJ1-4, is DAGVTQSPTHLIKTRGQQVTLRCSPKSGHDTVSWYQQALGQGPQFIFQYYEEEERQRGNFPDRFSGHQFPNYSSELNVNALLLGDSALYLCASSLRREKLFFGSGTQLSVL.

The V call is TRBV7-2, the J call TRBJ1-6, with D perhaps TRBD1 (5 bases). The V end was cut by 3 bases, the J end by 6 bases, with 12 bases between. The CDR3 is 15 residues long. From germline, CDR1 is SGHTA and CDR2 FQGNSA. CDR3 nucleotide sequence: TGTGCCAGCAGCTTCTACGCTGGGGGTAATTCACCCCTCCACTTT. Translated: CASSFYAGGNSPLHF.

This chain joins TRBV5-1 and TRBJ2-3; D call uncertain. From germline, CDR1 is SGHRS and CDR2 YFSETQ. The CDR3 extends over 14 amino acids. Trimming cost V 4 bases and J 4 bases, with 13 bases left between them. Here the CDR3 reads CASSPTVDPDTQYF. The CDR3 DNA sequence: TGCGCCAGCAGCCCCACCGTCGACCCAGATACGCAGTATTTT.

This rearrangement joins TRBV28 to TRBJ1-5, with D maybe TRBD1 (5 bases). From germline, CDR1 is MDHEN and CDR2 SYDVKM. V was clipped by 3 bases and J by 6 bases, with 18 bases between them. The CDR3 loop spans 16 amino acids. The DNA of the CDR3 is TGTGCCAGCAGTTTTATCGCAGGGTCAGCAGGTCAGCCCCAGCATTTT. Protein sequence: CASSFIAGSAGQPQHF.

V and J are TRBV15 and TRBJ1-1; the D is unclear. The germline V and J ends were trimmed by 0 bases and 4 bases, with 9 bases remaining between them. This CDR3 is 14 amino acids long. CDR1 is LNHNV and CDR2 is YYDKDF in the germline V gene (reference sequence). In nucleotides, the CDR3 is TGTGCCACCAGCAGAGATAGTAGCGGCACTGAAGCTTTCTTT. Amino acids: CATSRDSSGTEAFF.

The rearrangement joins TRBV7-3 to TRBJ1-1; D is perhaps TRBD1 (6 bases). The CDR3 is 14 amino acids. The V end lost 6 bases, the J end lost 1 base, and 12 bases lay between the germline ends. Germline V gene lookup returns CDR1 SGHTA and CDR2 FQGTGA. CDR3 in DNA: TGTGCCAGCAGTTTAGGACAGCCGAACACTGAAGCTTTCTTT. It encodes CASSLGQPNTEAFF.